This TCR beta chain was recovered during a study of vaccination and CD4 T cells after COVID-19. Stated treatment: roughly 11-day PBMC culture with coronavirus spike peptide pools or control peptides (ViraFEST assay). Cultured CD4+ T cell DNA was sequenced using the Oncomine TCR Beta short-read assay. TCRdb itself ran the PCR reads through MiXCR, one entry per CDR3 protein. The sample shows 11,000 or so distinct CDR3 sequences, roughly 66% of them seen only once. The CDR3 is 14 amino acids. Deletions cut 7 bases from V and 0 bases from J, with 9 bases between. In regard to this clonotype: Its antigen is not identified.

Sequenced input: CD4+ T cells from blood, cultured in vitro. The rearrangement joins TRBV12-3 or TRBV12-4 to TRBJ2-2; the D gene is possibly TRBD1 (6 bases). The sequence was obtained from a human donor who had recovered from COVID-19. CDR3 bases: TGTGCCAGCATAGACAGGCCGAACACCGGGGAGCTGTTTTTT. Residues: CASIDRPNTGELFF.